There are many counts of the clone carrying this T cell receptor (beta chain). TCRdb reanalysed the 5' RACE reads using MiXCR and keeps one entry per CDR3 protein. The table records about 56,000 distinct CDR3 sequences, more than 9% of them present only once. These data originate in a study of early T cells in non-severe SARS-CoV-2 infection. Trimming removed 3 bases from V and 5 bases from J; junction bases left unmatched: 11. CDR1 and CDR2 (germline): KGHSH, LQKENI. The CDR3 runs to 16 residues. This receptor was obtained from an adult who was a healthcare worker with PCR-confirmed SARS-CoV-2 infection or an uninfected control (not recorded which). The sample was whole blood. The gene calls are TRBV18 and TRBJ1-1, with 8 bases aligning to TRBD1. The chain's CDR3 is CASSPLQGQGYTEAFF. The CDR3 DNA reads TGTGCCAGCTCACCTCTCCAAGGACAGGGATATACTGAAGCTTTCTTT.